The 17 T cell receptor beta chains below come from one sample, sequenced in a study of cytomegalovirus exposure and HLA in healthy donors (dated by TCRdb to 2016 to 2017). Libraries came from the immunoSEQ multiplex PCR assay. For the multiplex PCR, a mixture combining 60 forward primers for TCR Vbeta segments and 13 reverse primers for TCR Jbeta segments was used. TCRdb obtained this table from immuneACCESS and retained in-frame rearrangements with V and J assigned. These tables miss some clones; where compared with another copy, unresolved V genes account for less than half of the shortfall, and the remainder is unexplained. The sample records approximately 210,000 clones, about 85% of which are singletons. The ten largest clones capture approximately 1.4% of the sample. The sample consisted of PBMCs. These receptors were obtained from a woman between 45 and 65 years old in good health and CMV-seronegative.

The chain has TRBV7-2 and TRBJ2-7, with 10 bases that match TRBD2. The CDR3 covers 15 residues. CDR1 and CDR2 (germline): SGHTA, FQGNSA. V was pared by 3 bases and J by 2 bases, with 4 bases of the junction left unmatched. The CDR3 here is CASSFGLAVTYEQYF. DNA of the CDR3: TGTGCCAGCAGCTTCGGACTAGCGGTTACCTACGAGCAGTACTTC.

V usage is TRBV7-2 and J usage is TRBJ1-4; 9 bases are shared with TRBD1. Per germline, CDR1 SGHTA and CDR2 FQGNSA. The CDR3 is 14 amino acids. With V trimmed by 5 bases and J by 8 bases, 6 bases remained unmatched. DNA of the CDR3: TGTGCCAGCAGCATGGGACAGGGATACGAAAAACTGTTTTTT. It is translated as CASSMGQGYEKLFF.

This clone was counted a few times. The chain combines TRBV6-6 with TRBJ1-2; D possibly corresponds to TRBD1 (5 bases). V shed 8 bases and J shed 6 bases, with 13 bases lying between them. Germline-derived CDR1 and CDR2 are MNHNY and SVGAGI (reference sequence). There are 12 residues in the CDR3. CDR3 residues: CASFQTGHGYTF. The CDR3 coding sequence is TGTGCCAGCTTTCAAACAGGACATGGCTACACCTTC.

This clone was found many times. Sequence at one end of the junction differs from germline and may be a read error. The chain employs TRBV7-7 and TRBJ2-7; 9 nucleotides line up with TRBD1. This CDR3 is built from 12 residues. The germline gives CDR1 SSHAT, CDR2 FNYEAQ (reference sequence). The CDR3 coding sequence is TGTGCTAGCAGCTTGACAGGGGGCGAGCAGTACTTC. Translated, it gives CASSLTGGEQYF.

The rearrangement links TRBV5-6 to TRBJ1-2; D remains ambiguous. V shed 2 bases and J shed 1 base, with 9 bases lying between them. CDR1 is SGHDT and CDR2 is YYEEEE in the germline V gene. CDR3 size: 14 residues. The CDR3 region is CASSFWAGNYGYTF. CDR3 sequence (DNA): TGTGCCAGCAGCTTTTGGGCTGGTAACTATGGCTACACCTTC.

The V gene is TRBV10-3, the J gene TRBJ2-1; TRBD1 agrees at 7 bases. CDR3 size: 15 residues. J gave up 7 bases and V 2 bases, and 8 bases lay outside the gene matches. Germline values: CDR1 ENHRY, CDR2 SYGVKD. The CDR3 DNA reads TGTGCCATCAGTGAGAATGCCCTACAGGGGAATGAGCAGTTCTTC. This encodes CAISENALQGNEQFF.

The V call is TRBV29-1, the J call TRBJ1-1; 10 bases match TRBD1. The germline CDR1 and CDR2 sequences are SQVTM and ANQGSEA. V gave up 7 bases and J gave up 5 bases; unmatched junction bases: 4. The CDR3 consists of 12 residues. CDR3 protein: CSGGTGVTEAFF. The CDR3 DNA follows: TGCAGCGGCGGGACAGGGGTGACTGAAGCTTTCTTT.

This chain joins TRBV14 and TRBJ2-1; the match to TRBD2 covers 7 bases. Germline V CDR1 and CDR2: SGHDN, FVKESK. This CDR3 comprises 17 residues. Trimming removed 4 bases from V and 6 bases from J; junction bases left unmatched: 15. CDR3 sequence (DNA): TGTGCCAGCAGCCCACAATCGGCCAGCGGGGCGCTCAATGAGCAGTTCTTC. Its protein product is CASSPQSASGALNEQFF.

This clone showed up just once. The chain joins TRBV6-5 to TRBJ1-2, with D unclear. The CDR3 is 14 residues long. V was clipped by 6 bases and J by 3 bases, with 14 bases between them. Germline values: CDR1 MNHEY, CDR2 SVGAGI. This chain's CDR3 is CASSSVNSYYGYTF. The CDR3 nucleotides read TGTGCCAGCAGCTCGGTTAACAGCTACTATGGCTACACCTTC.

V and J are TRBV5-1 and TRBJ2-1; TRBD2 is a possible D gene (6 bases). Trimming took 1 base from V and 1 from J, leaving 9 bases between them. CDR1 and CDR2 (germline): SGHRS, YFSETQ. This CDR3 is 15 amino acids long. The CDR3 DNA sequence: TGCGCCAGCAGCTTGAGCGGGTGGTCCTACAATGAGCAGTTCTTC. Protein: CASSLSGWSYNEQFF.

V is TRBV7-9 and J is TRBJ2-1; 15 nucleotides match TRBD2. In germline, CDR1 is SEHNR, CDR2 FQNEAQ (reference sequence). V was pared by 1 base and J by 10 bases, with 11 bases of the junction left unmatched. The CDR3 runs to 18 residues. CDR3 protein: CASSLVLGLAGGPREQFF. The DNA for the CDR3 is TGTGCCAGCAGCTTAGTCCTTGGACTAGCGGGAGGGCCACGCGAGCAGTTCTTC.

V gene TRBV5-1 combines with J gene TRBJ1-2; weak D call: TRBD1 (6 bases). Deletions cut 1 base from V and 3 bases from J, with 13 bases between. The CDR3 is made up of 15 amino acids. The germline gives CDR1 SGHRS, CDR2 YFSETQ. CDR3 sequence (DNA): TGCGCCAGCAGCTTGTCAGGGGCACTGGACTATGGCTACACCTTC. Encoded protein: CASSLSGALDYGYTF.

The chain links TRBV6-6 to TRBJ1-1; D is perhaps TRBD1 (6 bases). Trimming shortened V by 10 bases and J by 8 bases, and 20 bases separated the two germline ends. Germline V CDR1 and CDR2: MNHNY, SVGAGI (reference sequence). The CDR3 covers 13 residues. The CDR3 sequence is CAILKDSGAEAFF. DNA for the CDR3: TGTGCCATCCTTAAGGACAGCGGGGCCGAAGCTTTCTTT.

CDR3 sequence reads: CASSEMDRATEAFF. CDR3 DNA sequence: TGTGCCAGCAGTGAAATGGACAGGGCGACTGAAGCTTTCTTT. The rearrangement uses TRBV6-1 and TRBJ1-1, with 8 positions matching TRBD1. V trimming: 2 bases; J trimming: 5 bases; junction bases outside the gene matches: 4. Germline CDR1 is MNHNS and CDR2 is SASEGT. This CDR3 is built from 14 residues.

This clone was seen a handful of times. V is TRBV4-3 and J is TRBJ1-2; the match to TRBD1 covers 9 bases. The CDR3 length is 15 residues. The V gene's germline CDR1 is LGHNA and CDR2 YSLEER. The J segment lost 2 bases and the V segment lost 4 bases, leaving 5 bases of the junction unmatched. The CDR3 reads CASSPGTGQNYGYTF. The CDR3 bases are TGCGCCAGCAGCCCGGGGACAGGGCAGAACTATGGCTACACCTTC.

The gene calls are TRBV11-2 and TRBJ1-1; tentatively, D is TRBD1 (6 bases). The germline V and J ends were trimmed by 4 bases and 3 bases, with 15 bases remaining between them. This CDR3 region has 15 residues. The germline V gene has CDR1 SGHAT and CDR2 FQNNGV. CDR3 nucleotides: TGTGCCAGCAGCTCAAGTGTCAGGGGTGACACTGAAGCTTTCTTT. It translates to CASSSSVRGDTEAFF.

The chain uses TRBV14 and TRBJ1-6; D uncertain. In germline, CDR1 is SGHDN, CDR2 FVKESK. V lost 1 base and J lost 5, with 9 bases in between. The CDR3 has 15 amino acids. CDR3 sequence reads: CASSQVHSDNSPLHF. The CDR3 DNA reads TGTGCCAGCAGCCAAGTTCACAGTGATAATTCACCCCTCCACTTT.